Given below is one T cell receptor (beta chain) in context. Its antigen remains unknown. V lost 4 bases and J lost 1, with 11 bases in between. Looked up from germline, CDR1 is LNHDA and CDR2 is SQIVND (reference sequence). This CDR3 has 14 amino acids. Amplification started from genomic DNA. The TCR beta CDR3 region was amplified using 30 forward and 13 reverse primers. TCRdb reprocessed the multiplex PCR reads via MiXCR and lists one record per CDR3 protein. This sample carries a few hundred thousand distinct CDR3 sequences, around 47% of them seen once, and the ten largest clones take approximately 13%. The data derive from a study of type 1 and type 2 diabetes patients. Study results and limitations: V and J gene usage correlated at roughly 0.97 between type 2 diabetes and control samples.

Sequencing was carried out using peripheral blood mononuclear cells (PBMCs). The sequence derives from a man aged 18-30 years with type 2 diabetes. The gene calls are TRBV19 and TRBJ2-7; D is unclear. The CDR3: CASSRRQDSYEQYF. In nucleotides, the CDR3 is TGTGCCAGTAGTAGAAGGCAGGATTCCTACGAGCAGTACTTC.